This entry describes one TCR beta chain. This clone showed up just a few times. Its antigen remains unidentified. It has no much larger one-base neighbor in the sample; base qualities were not kept. The sample is drawn from a study of metastatic and nonmetastatic thyroid tumors (dated by TCRdb to the early 2020s). With regard to the full study: The researchers compared repertoires between peripheral blood samples and tumor or nodule tissue samples from patients with malignant or benign thyroid disease.

CDR1 and CDR2 (SGHTS, YDEGEE) derive from the germline V gene. Germline trimming amounts to 3 bases on V and 1 base on J, with 7 as the count of junction bases outside the gene matches. From cysteine to phenylalanine, the CDR3 is 16 amino acids long. The CDR3 DNA has 48 bases and is translated from base 1. The library came from PCR. The instrument was an Illumina HiSeq 4000. The TCR beta-chain CDR3 region of each patient was profiled by high-throughput sequencing. As for the authors' bioinformatics: A classifier to discriminate distant-metastatic papillary thyroid cancer patients was built from CDR3 differences across clinicopathological groups. The Shannon index was used to measure repertoire diversity, and the Morisita-Horn index was used to measure how similar tumor and blood repertoires were. Through fastp at Q25 and MiXCR, TCRdb rebuilt clones from the public reads, retaining in-frame beta chains. The V and J calls and clone size are TCRdb's, not the authors'. The sample records around 13,000 clones, 23% of which are singletons. The top ten clonotypes cover 9.5% to 15% of the sample.

Study-wide findings and limitations: In both blood and tumor samples, malignant tumors were reported to have significantly higher TCR beta diversity than benign nodules.

No treatment had been received by any patient before thyroid surgery. Patient clinical samples collected from the early 2010s to the late 2010s were retrospectively analysed using T-cell receptor beta sequencing. Source material: adjacent normal tissue. The clonotype was recovered from a female donor with papillary thyroid cancer or a benign thyroid nodule (not recorded which). Some clones in this sample may be carry-over from other donors' samples. The chain uses TRBV5-8 and TRBJ2-7, and 10 junction bases match TRBD1. The CDR3 protein is CASSYSGTGESYEQYF. In nucleotides, the sequence is TGTGCCAGCAGCTATTCCGGGACAGGGGAATCCTACGAGCAGTACTTC. Outside the CDR3, residues come from the reference TRBV5-8 and TRBJ2-7 proteins, so the full variable domain is: EAGVTQSPTHLIKTRGQQATLRCSPISGHTSVYWYQQALGLGLQFLLWYDEGEERNRGNFPPRFSGRQFPNYSSELNVNALELEDSALYLCASSYSGTGESYEQYFGPGTRLTVT.